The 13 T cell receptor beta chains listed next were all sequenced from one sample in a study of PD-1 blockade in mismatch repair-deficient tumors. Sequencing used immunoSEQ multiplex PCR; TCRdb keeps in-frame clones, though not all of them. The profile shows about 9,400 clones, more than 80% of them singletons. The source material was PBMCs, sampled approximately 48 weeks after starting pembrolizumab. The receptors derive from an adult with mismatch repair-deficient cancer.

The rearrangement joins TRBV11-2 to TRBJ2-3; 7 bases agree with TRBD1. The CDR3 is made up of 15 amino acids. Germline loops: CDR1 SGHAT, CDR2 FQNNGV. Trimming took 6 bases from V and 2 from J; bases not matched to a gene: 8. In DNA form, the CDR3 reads TGTGCCAGCAGTTACGACAGGGACCTCACAGATACGCAGTATTTT. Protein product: CASSYDRDLTDTQYF.

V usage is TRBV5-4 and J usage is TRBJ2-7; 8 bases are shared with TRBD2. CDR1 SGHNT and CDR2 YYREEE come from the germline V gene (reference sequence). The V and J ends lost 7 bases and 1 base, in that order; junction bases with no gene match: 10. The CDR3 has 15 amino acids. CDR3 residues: CASAFGGGMSYEQYF. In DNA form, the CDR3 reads TGTGCCAGCGCCTTCGGGGGGGGCATGTCCTACGAGCAGTACTTC.

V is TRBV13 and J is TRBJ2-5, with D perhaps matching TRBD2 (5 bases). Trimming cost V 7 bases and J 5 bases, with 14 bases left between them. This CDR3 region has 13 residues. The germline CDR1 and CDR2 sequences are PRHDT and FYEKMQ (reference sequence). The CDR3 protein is CASNLARHETQYF. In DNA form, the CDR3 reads TGTGCCAGCAATCTAGCCCGTCATGAGACCCAGTACTTC.

For the CDR3, the DNA is TGTGCGGCGGGAGGCATGGGCTCCTACGAGCAGTACTTC. Protein: CAAGGMGSYEQYF. V is TRBV7-6 and J is TRBJ2-7; 8 nucleotides agree with TRBD2. Germline lookup yields CDR1 SGHVS and CDR2 FNYEAQ. CDR3 length equals 13 residues.

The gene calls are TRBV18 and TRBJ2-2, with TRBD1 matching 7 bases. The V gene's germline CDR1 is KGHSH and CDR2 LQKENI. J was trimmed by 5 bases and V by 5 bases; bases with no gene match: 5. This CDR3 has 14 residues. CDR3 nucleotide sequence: TGTGCCAGCTCATCGGGACAGCGGACCGGGGAGCTGTTTTTT. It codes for CASSSGQRTGELFF.

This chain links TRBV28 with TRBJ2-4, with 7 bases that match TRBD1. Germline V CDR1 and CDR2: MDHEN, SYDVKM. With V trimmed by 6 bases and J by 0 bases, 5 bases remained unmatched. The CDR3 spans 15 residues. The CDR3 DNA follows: TGTGCCAGCAGACAGGGGTTGGGAGCCAAAAACATTCAGTACTTC. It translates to CASRQGLGAKNIQYF.

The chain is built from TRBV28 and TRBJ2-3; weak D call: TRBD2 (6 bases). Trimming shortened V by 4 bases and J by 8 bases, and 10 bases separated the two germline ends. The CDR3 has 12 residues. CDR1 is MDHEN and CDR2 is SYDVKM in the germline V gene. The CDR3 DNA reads TGTGCCAGCAGTTCAATGGGAGGTACGCAGTATTTT. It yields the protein CASSSMGGTQYF.

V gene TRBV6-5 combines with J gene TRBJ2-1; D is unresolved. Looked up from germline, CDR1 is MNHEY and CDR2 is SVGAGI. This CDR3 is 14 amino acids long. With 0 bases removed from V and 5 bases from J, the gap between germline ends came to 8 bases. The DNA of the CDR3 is TGTGCCAGCAGTTACTCGGTGCAGAACAATGAGCAGTTCTTC. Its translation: CASSYSVQNNEQFF.

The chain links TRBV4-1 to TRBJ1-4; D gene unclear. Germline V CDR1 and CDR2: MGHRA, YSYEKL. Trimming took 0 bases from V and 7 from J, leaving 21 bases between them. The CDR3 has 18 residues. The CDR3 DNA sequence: TGCGCCAGCAGCCAAGATTGGAGGACCACTCCATCGGGTGAAAAACTGTTTTTT. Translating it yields CASSQDWRTTPSGEKLFF.

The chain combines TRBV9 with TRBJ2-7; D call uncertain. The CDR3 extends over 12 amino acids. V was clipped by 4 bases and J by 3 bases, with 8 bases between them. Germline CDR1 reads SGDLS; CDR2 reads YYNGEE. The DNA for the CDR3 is TGTGCCAGCAGCTCGAGGTACTACGAGCAGTACTTC. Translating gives CASSSRYYEQYF.

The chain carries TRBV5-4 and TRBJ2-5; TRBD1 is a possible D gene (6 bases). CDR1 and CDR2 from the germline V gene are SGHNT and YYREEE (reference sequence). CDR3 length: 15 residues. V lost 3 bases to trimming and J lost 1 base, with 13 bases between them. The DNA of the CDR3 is TGTGCCAGCAGCTGGAGAGGGACACCCCAAGAGACCCAGTACTTC. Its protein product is CASSWRGTPQETQYF.

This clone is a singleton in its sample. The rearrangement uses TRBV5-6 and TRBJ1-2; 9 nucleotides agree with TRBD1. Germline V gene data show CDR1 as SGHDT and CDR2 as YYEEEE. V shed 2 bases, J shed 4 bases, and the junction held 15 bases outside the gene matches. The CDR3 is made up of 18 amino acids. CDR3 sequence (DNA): TGTGCCAGCAGCTTACAGGGGGCGCATAACCAGGTCGGCTATGGCTACACCTTC. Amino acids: CASSLQGAHNQVGYGYTF.

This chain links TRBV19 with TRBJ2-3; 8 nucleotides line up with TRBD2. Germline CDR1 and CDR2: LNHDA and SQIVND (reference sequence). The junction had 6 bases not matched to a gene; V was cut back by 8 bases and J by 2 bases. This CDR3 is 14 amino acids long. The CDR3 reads CASRAGDLTDTQYF. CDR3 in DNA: TGTGCCAGTCGAGCGGGAGACCTCACAGATACGCAGTATTTT.